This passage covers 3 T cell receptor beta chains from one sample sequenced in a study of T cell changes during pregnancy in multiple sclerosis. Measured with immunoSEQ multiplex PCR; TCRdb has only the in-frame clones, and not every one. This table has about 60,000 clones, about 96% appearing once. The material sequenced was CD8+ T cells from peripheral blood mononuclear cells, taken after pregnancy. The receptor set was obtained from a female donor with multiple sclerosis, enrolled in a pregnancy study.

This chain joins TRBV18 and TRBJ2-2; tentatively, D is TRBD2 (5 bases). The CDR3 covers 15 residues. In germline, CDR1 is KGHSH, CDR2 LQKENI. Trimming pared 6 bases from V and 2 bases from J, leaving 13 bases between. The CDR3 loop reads CASSPGLLNTGELFF. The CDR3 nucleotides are TGTGCCAGCTCGCCCGGACTTCTCAACACCGGGGAGCTGTTTTTT.

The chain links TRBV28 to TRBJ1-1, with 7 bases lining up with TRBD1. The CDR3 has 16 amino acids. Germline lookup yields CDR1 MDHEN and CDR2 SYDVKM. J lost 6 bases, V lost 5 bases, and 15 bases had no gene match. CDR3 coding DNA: TGTGCCAGCAGTCCACCGGACCCTGGGACAGCCCCTGAAGCTTTCTTT. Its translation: CASSPPDPGTAPEAFF.

The CDR3 region has the DNA TGTGCCAGTAGTATATACCTTCACCGGGACACGAAAGGGGGTTATAGCAATCAGCCCCAGCATTTT. Its protein product is CASSIYLHRDTKGGYSNQPQHF. The chain employs TRBV19 and TRBJ1-5; weak D call: TRBD1 (6 bases). The V end was cut by 2 bases, the J end by 0 bases, with 29 bases between. CDR3 length: 22 residues. The germline gives CDR1 LNHDA, CDR2 SQIVND (reference sequence).